The rows below give T cell receptor beta chains drawn from one sample of a study of shared clonotypes between healthy human individuals. Only in-frame clones appear in the TCRdb table, and some are missing; sequencing was by immunoSEQ multiplex PCR. The sample consists of roughly 500,000 clones, roughly 95% of them appearing once. Sequenced input: naive CD4+ T cells sorted from blood. The receptors originated from a woman in her twenties or thirties in good health. CDR3s include the opening cysteine and the closing phenylalanine or tryptophan. The order of the fields is J gene, V gene, D gene, clone size, CDR3 DNA, CDR3 protein. The D gene is left open where the match is weak. The size of a clone is reported for some rows only, either as once, few or many, or as a class for expanded clones.

J gene: TRBJ1-4; V gene: TRBV13; D gene: TRBD1; clone size: NA; CDR3 DNA: TGTGCCAGCAGCTTAAGTCAGGGGGCGCAAGAAAAACTGTTTTTT; CDR3 protein: CASSLSQGAQEKLFF
J gene: TRBJ1-4; V gene: TRBV5-6; D gene: NA; clone size: NA; CDR3 DNA: TGTGCCAGCAGCTTGGGAGGTTACGGGAACTATGGGAAACTGTTTTTT; CDR3 protein: CASSLGGYGNYGKLFF
J gene: TRBJ2-1; V gene: TRBV6-1; D gene: TRBD2; clone size: NA; CDR3 DNA: TGTGCCAGCAGGAAGACTAGCGGGAGGGACAATGAGCAGTTCTTC; CDR3 protein: CASRKTSGRDNEQFF
J gene: TRBJ2-3; V gene: TRBV5-1; D gene: NA; clone size: NA; CDR3 DNA: TGCGCCAGCAGTACAGCGTACACAGATACGCAGTATTTT; CDR3 protein: CASSTAYTDTQYF
J gene: TRBJ1-2; V gene: TRBV25-1; D gene: NA; clone size: NA; CDR3 DNA: TGTGCCAGCAGTCCACCGGGACAAAGAGCCGCCTACACCTTC; CDR3 protein: CASSPPGQRAAYTF
J gene: TRBJ2-7; V gene: TRBV18; D gene: TRBD2; clone size: NA; CDR3 DNA: TGTGCCAGCTCACCAAGTCTAGCGGGGGATGAGCAGTACTTC; CDR3 protein: CASSPSLAGDEQYF
J gene: TRBJ2-1; V gene: TRBV15; D gene: TRBD2; clone size: NA; CDR3 DNA: TGTGCCACCAGCCTTCGGACTAGCGGGGGCGTGTCGTTCTTC; CDR3 protein: CATSLRTSGGVSFF
J gene: TRBJ2-2; V gene: TRBV9; D gene: TRBD2; clone size: NA; CDR3 DNA: TGTGCCAGCAGCGTAACTACTAGCGGGAGAGTCGCCGGGGAGCTGTTTTTT; CDR3 protein: CASSVTTSGRVAGELFF
J gene: TRBJ1-3; V gene: TRBV5-6; D gene: TRBD1; clone size: NA; CDR3 DNA: TGTGCCAGCAGATACCAGGGGGCAGCCGGAAACACCATATATTTT; CDR3 protein: CASRYQGAAGNTIYF
J gene: TRBJ2-2; V gene: TRBV29-1; D gene: NA; clone size: NA; CDR3 DNA: TGCAGTGCAAGTTTCCCGTCCGGGGAGCTGTTTTTT; CDR3 protein: CSASFPSGELFF
J gene: TRBJ1-4; V gene: TRBV19; D gene: TRBD1; clone size: NA; CDR3 DNA: TGTGCCAGTAGCTTGGGACAGACGAATGAAAAACTGTTTTTT; CDR3 protein: CASSLGQTNEKLFF
J gene: TRBJ2-2; V gene: TRBV5-1; D gene: NA; clone size: NA; CDR3 DNA: TGCGCCAGCAGCTCCCCAGAAAACACCGGGGAGCTGTTTTTT; CDR3 protein: CASSSPENTGELFF
J gene: TRBJ2-4; V gene: TRBV2; D gene: TRBD2; clone size: NA; CDR3 DNA: TGTGCCAGCAGTGAGGGACTAGCGGGAGGGCCGGCCAAAAACATTCAGTACTTC; CDR3 protein: CASSEGLAGGPAKNIQYF
J gene: TRBJ2-7; V gene: TRBV14; D gene: TRBD2; clone size: NA; CDR3 DNA: TGTGCCAGCAGCCAAGAACTAGCGGGAGTTGGAGAGCAGTACTTC; CDR3 protein: CASSQELAGVGEQYF
J gene: TRBJ2-3; V gene: TRBV28; D gene: NA; clone size: NA; CDR3 DNA: TGTGCCAGCCAAAAGGCGGCTGGGGATACGCAGTATTTT; CDR3 protein: CASQKAAGDTQYF
J gene: TRBJ2-5; V gene: TRBV4-2; D gene: NA; clone size: NA; CDR3 DNA: TGTGCCAGCAGCCAAGCCAGGGCAGAGACCCAGTACTTC; CDR3 protein: CASSQARAETQYF
J gene: TRBJ1-5; V gene: TRBV7-2; D gene: NA; clone size: once; CDR3 DNA: TGTGCCAGCAGCTTAGCGAGGGAGTACAATCAGCCCCAGCATTTT; CDR3 protein: CASSLAREYNQPQHF
J gene: TRBJ2-7; V gene: TRBV7-2; D gene: TRBD2; clone size: NA; CDR3 DNA: TGTGCCAGCAGCCTCCGAGGTGGTAGCGGGACCTCCTACGAGCAGTACTTC; CDR3 protein: CASSLRGGSGTSYEQYF
J gene: TRBJ2-7; V gene: TRBV28; D gene: NA; clone size: NA; CDR3 DNA: TGTGCCAGCAGTGCCGGGACTGCCATTGGCGAGCAGTACTTC; CDR3 protein: CASSAGTAIGEQYF
J gene: TRBJ2-2; V gene: TRBV19; D gene: TRBD2; clone size: NA; CDR3 DNA: TGTGCCAGTACAGGACTAGCGGGAATCACCGGGGAGCTGTTTTTT; CDR3 protein: CASTGLAGITGELFF
J gene: TRBJ2-7; V gene: TRBV6-6; D gene: TRBD1; clone size: few; CDR3 DNA: TGTGCCAGCAGGACAGGGGTCGAGCAGTACTTC; CDR3 protein: CASRTGVEQYF
J gene: TRBJ2-1; V gene: TRBV19; D gene: NA; clone size: NA; CDR3 DNA: TGTGCCAGTAACCTCGGGACCGCCGGTGGGGATGAGCAGTTCTTC; CDR3 protein: CASNLGTAGGDEQFF
J gene: TRBJ2-2; V gene: TRBV7-6; D gene: TRBD2; clone size: NA; CDR3 DNA: TGTGCCAGCAGACTAGCGGGGAACACCGGGGAGCTGTTTTTT; CDR3 protein: CASRLAGNTGELFF
J gene: TRBJ2-2; V gene: TRBV7-6; D gene: NA; clone size: NA; CDR3 DNA: TGTGCCAGCAGCTGGGGCGGGGGGGAGCTGTTTTTT; CDR3 protein: CASSWGGGELFF
J gene: TRBJ1-2; V gene: TRBV28; D gene: NA; clone size: NA; CDR3 DNA: TGTGCCAGCAGACCTCCCGGACGGCGGCCAACCACCTTC; CDR3 protein: CASRPPGRRPTTF
J gene: TRBJ2-7; V gene: TRBV6-5; D gene: NA; clone size: NA; CDR3 DNA: TGTGCCAGCAGCAGGGATGTTCGGTACTACGAGCAGTACTTC; CDR3 protein: CASSRDVRYYEQYF
J gene: TRBJ2-7; V gene: TRBV6-1; D gene: NA; clone size: once; CDR3 DNA: TGTGCCAGCAGTGAAAACAACAGGGTTAGAGAGTACTTC; CDR3 protein: CASSENNRVREYF
J gene: TRBJ1-1; V gene: TRBV2; D gene: NA; clone size: NA; CDR3 DNA: TGTGCCAGCAGTACCAGACAAGTGAACACTGAAGCTTTCTTT; CDR3 protein: CASSTRQVNTEAFF
J gene: TRBJ2-3; V gene: TRBV4-2; D gene: TRBD2; clone size: NA; CDR3 DNA: TGTGCCAGCAGCCAAGACCCCCCTAGCGGGAGGGCGTCTACGCAGTATTTT; CDR3 protein: CASSQDPPSGRASTQYF
J gene: TRBJ2-3; V gene: TRBV19; D gene: NA; clone size: NA; CDR3 DNA: TGTGCCAGTAGGCGTGACTTAACTACCACAGATACGCAGTATTTT; CDR3 protein: CASRRDLTTTDTQYF
J gene: TRBJ2-7; V gene: TRBV5-1; D gene: NA; clone size: NA; CDR3 DNA: TGCGCCAGCAGGATGGAAGAGAGGGGAGTTACATCCTACGAGCAGTACTTC; CDR3 protein: CASRMEERGVTSYEQYF
J gene: TRBJ2-3; V gene: TRBV7-3; D gene: NA; clone size: NA; CDR3 DNA: TGTGCCAGCAGCATCACAGATACGCAGTATTTT; CDR3 protein: CASSITDTQYF
J gene: TRBJ1-3; V gene: TRBV4-1; D gene: NA; clone size: NA; CDR3 DNA: TGCGCCAGCAGCCCGATCGCGGTGTCCGGAAACACCATATATTTT; CDR3 protein: CASSPIAVSGNTIYF
J gene: TRBJ2-7; V gene: TRBV6-1; D gene: TRBD1; clone size: NA; CDR3 DNA: TGTGCCAGCAGGGAGGACAGGGGCCCCTCCTACGAGCAGTACTTC; CDR3 protein: CASREDRGPSYEQYF
J gene: TRBJ1-4; V gene: TRBV29-1; D gene: TRBD1; clone size: NA; CDR3 DNA: TGCAGCGTTGAAATGGACAGGGGGCCCGAAAAACTGTTTTTT; CDR3 protein: CSVEMDRGPEKLFF
J gene: TRBJ2-5; V gene: TRBV5-4; D gene: NA; clone size: NA; CDR3 DNA: TGTGCCAGCAGCTTGGCCTTCACAAACCAAGAGACCCAGTACTTC; CDR3 protein: CASSLAFTNQETQYF
J gene: TRBJ1-2; V gene: TRBV30; D gene: NA; clone size: NA; CDR3 DNA: TGTGCCTGGAGATCATACGTCGGTGGCTACACCTTC; CDR3 protein: CAWRSYVGGYTF
J gene: TRBJ1-1; V gene: TRBV28; D gene: NA; clone size: NA; CDR3 DNA: TGTGCCAGCACTATCACCGGGACACAAGCTTTCTTT; CDR3 protein: CASTITGTQAFF
J gene: TRBJ1-1; V gene: TRBV2; D gene: NA; clone size: once; CDR3 DNA: TGTGCCAGCAGTTATGACAGTATCGCTGAAGCTTTCTTT; CDR3 protein: CASSYDSIAEAFF
J gene: TRBJ2-6; V gene: TRBV6-5; D gene: NA; clone size: NA; CDR3 DNA: TGTGCCAGCAGTAACCTAGGGGCCAACGTCCTGACTTTC; CDR3 protein: CASSNLGANVLTF
J gene: TRBJ1-2; V gene: TRBV27; D gene: TRBD1; clone size: NA; CDR3 DNA: TGTGCCAGCAGCCTTGGGGGGACAGGGGTATATGGCTACACCTTC; CDR3 protein: CASSLGGTGVYGYTF
J gene: TRBJ2-1; V gene: TRBV9; D gene: TRBD1; clone size: NA; CDR3 DNA: TGTGCCAGCAGCTTGAGCCTCGGGACAGGGAAATACAATGAGCAGTTCTTC; CDR3 protein: CASSLSLGTGKYNEQFF
J gene: TRBJ2-1; V gene: TRBV19; D gene: NA; clone size: NA; CDR3 DNA: TGTGCCAGTAGTCGGAGCGGTAGCTCCTACAATGAGCAGTTCTTC; CDR3 protein: CASSRSGSSYNEQFF
J gene: TRBJ1-1; V gene: TRBV9; D gene: NA; clone size: NA; CDR3 DNA: TGTGCCAGCAGCGTAGCGGGCCTGAACACTGAAGCTTTCTTT; CDR3 protein: CASSVAGLNTEAFF
J gene: TRBJ2-3; V gene: TRBV7-6; D gene: TRBD2; clone size: once; CDR3 DNA: TGTGCCAGCAGCCCCCGATCGAGCGGGGGGGAGTGGGGCACAGATACGCAGTATTTT; CDR3 protein: CASSPRSSGGEWGTDTQYF
J gene: TRBJ1-3; V gene: TRBV30; D gene: NA; clone size: NA; CDR3 DNA: TGTGCCTGGAGAGAGGGGTCTGGAAACACCATATATTTT; CDR3 protein: CAWREGSGNTIYF
J gene: TRBJ1-5; V gene: TRBV28; D gene: NA; clone size: NA; CDR3 DNA: TGTGCCAGCGCCCTACAGGGTTATAGCAATCAGCCCCAGCATTTT; CDR3 protein: CASALQGYSNQPQHF
J gene: TRBJ1-5; V gene: TRBV5-6; D gene: NA; clone size: NA; CDR3 DNA: TGTGCCAGCAGCTCGAATGGCAATCAGCCCCAGCATTTT; CDR3 protein: CASSSNGNQPQHF
J gene: TRBJ1-4; V gene: TRBV27; D gene: TRBD1; clone size: NA; CDR3 DNA: TGTGCCAGCCGGCGATCCGGGACAGGGAAGTCTAATGAAAAACTGTTTTTT; CDR3 protein: CASRRSGTGKSNEKLFF
J gene: TRBJ2-1; V gene: TRBV4-2; D gene: TRBD1; clone size: NA; CDR3 DNA: TGTGCCAGCAGCCAAGAGGGACAGATAAACTACAATGAGCAGTTCTTC; CDR3 protein: CASSQEGQINYNEQFF
J gene: TRBJ2-1; V gene: TRBV4-2; D gene: NA; clone size: NA; CDR3 DNA: TGTGCCAGCAGCCAAGATCAGGTTAGTTCCTACAATGAGCAGTTCTTC; CDR3 protein: CASSQDQVSSYNEQFF
J gene: TRBJ2-7; V gene: TRBV10-2; D gene: TRBD2; clone size: once; CDR3 DNA: TGCGCCAGCAGAAACCCCCTGGGACTAACTACCTACGAGCAGTACTTC; CDR3 protein: CASRNPLGLTTYEQYF
J gene: TRBJ2-7; V gene: TRBV6-6; D gene: NA; clone size: once; CDR3 DNA: TGTGCCAGCACCGCAGGGCACTCCTACGAGCAGTACTTC; CDR3 protein: CASTAGHSYEQYF
J gene: TRBJ1-5; V gene: TRBV29-1; D gene: NA; clone size: NA; CDR3 DNA: TGCAGCGTTGGGGAGGGGGGCAATCAGCCCCAGCATTTT; CDR3 protein: CSVGEGGNQPQHF
J gene: TRBJ2-1; V gene: TRBV5-1; D gene: TRBD2; clone size: NA; CDR3 DNA: TGCGCCAGCAGCTTGTCCCTAGCGGGAGGACAATGGTTGAGCAATGAGCAGTTCTTC; CDR3 protein: CASSLSLAGGQWLSNEQFF
J gene: TRBJ2-1; V gene: TRBV19; D gene: NA; clone size: NA; CDR3 DNA: TGTGCCAGTACCCGCGCCAGCGGGTACAATGAGCAGTTCTTC; CDR3 protein: CASTRASGYNEQFF
J gene: TRBJ2-1; V gene: TRBV9; D gene: NA; clone size: NA; CDR3 DNA: TGTGCCAGCAGCCCCCGGGACGGAGCCTACAATGAGCAGTTCTTC; CDR3 protein: CASSPRDGAYNEQFF
J gene: TRBJ1-4; V gene: TRBV27; D gene: NA; clone size: NA; CDR3 DNA: TGTGCCAGCAGTAAGAATCCGACGTTGCCTAATGAAAAACTGTTTTTT; CDR3 protein: CASSKNPTLPNEKLFF